This T cell receptor (beta chain) was sequenced in a study of CD8 T cells in ankylosing spondylitis. TCRdb redid the calling of the 5' RACE reads with MiXCR, one entry per CDR3 protein. Of approximately 150,000 distinct CDR3 sequences listed, 25% to 35% are singletons. Per the germline V gene, CDR1 is MNHEY and CDR2 is SMNVEV (reference sequence). V shed 5 bases and J 6 bases; nucleotides not matched to a gene: 6. The CDR3 is made up of 14 amino acids. The chain couples TRBV27 to TRBJ2-1; TRBD1 matches 8 bases. The sequenced sample was synovial fluid, either unsorted or a sorted T cell fraction (not recorded which). This clonotype was sampled from a male donor with ankylosing spondylitis. CDR3 amino acids: CASSVDRDRNEQFF. The CDR3 nucleotides read TGTGCCAGCAGTGTGGACAGGGACCGCAATGAGCAGTTCTTC.